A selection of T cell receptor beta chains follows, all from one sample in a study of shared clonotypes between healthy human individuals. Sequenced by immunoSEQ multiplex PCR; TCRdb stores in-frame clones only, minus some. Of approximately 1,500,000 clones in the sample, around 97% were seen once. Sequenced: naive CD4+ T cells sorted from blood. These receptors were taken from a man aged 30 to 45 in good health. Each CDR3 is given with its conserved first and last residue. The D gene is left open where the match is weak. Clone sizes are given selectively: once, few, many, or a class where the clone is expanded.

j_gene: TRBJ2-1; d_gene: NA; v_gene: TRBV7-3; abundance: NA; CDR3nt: TGTGCCAGCAGCTTAGTGGGAGTCCATGAGCAGTTCTTC; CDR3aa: CASSLVGVHEQFF
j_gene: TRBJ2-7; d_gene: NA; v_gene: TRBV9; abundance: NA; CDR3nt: TGTGCCAGCAGCGTAGAAGCAGGAACCTACGAGCAGTACTTC; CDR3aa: CASSVEAGTYEQYF
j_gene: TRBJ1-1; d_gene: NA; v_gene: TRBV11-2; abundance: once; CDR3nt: TGTGCCAGCAGTTTTGTGGGCACTGAAGCTTTCTTT; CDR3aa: CASSFVGTEAFF
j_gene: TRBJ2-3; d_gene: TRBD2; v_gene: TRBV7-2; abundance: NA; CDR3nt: TGTGCCAGCAGCCAGAGGACTAGCGGGAGTGGGCGAGCTTTGTATACGCAGTATTTT; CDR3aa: CASSQRTSGSGRALYTQYF
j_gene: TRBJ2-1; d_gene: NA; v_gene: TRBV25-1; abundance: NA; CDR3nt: TGTGCCAGCAGTCCATCTCTCGGGAGCTCCTACAATGAGCAGTTCTTC; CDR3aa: CASSPSLGSSYNEQFF
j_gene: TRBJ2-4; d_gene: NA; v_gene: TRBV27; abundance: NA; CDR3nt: TGTGCCAGCAGTTTGGGGGGCGCCGCTGGTGACATTCAGTACTTC; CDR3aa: CASSLGGAAGDIQYF
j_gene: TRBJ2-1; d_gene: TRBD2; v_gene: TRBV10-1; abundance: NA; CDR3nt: TGCGCCAGCAGCCGACGGACTAGCGGCTCCTACAATGAGCAGTTCTTC; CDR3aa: CASSRRTSGSYNEQFF
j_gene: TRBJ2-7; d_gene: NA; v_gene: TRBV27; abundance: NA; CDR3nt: TGTGCCAGCAGTTTATCGCCGAACGAGCAGTACTTC; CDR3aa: CASSLSPNEQYF
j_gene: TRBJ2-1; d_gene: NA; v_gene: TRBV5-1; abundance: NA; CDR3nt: TGCGCCAGCAGCTTGGGGGTAGATAGGCACAATGAGCAGTTCTTC; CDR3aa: CASSLGVDRHNEQFF
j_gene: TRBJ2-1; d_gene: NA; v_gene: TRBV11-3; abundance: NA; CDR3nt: TGTGCCAACAGCTTAGTGAGTCAGAACGAGCAGTTCTTC; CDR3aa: CANSLVSQNEQFF
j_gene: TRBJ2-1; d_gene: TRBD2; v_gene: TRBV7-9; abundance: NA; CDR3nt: TGTGCCAGCAGCGGGTCGGGACTAGCAAGTGAGCAGTTCTTC; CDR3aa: CASSGSGLASEQFF
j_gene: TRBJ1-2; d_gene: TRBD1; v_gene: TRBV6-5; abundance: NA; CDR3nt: TGTGCCAGCAGATACCAGGGGGTAGTTAACTATGGCTACACCTTC; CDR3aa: CASRYQGVVNYGYTF
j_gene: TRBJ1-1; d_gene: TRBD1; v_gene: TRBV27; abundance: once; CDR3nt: TGTGCCAGCCGGTACAGGGGGCAGGCTGAAGCTTTCTTT; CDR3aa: CASRYRGQAEAFF
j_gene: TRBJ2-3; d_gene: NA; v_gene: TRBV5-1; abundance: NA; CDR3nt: TGCGCCAGCAGCTTGCCAGCCTCCGGATCCACAGATACGCAGTATTTT; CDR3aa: CASSLPASGSTDTQYF
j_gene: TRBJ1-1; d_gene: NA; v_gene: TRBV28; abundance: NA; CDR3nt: TGTGCCAGCAGCACAGAGCTGAACACTGAAGCTTTCTTT; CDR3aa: CASSTELNTEAFF
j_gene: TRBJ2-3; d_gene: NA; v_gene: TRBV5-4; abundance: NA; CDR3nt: TGTGCCAGCAGCCCCGTTGGGAGTGATACGCAGTATTTT; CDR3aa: CASSPVGSDTQYF
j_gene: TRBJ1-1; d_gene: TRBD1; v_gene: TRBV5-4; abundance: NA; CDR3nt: TGTGCCAGCAGCTTGGCCTGGGACAGGGGACAGAGACTCATGAACACTGAAGCTTTCTTT; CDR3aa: CASSLAWDRGQRLMNTEAFF
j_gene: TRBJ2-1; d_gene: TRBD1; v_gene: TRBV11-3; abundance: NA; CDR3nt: TGTGCCAGCAGCTTTGCCAACCTAAAGGGGGCTGGGGAGCAGTTCTTC; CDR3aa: CASSFANLKGAGEQFF
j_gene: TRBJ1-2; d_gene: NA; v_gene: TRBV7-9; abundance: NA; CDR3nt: TGTGCCAGCAGCACACTAACTCTAGACAGAGACTATGGCTACACCTTC; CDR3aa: CASSTLTLDRDYGYTF
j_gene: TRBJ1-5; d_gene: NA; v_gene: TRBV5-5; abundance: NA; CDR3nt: TGTGCCAGCAGCTTGGCAGGGGTACCAAATCAGCCCCAGCATTTT; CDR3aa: CASSLAGVPNQPQHF
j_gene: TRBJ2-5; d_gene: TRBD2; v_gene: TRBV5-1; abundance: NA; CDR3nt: TGCGCCAGCCGACGGGCTAGCGGGCCTCCCCCAGCCCTAGAGACCCAGTACTTC; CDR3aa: CASRRASGPPPALETQYF
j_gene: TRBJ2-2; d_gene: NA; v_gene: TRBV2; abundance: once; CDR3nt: TGTGCCAGCAGTGAAGGCAGGGCGCTTGAGGACACCGGGGAGCTGTTTTTT; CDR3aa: CASSEGRALEDTGELFF
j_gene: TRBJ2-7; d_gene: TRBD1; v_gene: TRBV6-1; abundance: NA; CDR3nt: TGTGCCAGCAGTGCCGGGACAGCCTACGAGCAGTACTTC; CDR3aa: CASSAGTAYEQYF
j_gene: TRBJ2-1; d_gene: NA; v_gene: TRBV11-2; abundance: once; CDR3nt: TGTGCCAGCAGCCCAACTAGGGCCAACCGAAACAATGAGCAGTTCTTC; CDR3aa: CASSPTRANRNNEQFF
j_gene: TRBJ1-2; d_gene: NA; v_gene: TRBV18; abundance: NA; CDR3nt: TGTGCCAGCTCACCAGTTTCTGGACGGATCATCTATGGCTACACCTTC; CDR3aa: CASSPVSGRIIYGYTF
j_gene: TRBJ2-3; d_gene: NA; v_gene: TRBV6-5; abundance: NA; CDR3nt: TGTGCCAGCAGTCCCCCCGGCACAGATACGCAGTATTTT; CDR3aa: CASSPPGTDTQYF
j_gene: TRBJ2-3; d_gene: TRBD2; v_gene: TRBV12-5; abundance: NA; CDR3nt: TGTGCTAGTGCCCAGCGGGAGGGCCGGGTTGAGCAGTATTTT; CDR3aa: CASAQREGRVEQYF
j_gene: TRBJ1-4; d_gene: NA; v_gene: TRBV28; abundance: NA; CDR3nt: TGTGCCAGCAGAATTAGTGGATTTTGGGACAAAACTAATGAAAAACTGTTTTTT; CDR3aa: CASRISGFWDKTNEKLFF
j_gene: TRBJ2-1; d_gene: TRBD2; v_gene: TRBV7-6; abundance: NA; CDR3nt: TGTGCCAGCAGCTTAGGGAGACTAGCGGGAGAATACAATGAGCAGTTCTTC; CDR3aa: CASSLGRLAGEYNEQFF
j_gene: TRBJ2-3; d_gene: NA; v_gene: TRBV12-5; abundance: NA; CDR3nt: TGTGCTAGTGGCCGGGTCGCAGGGGAGTTTCTTGATACGCAGTATTTT; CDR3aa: CASGRVAGEFLDTQYF
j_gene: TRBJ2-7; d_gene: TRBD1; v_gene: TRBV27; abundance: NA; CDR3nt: TGTGCCAGCAGTTTCCGGGACAGGGGTGTGAGCGAGCAGTACTTC; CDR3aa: CASSFRDRGVSEQYF
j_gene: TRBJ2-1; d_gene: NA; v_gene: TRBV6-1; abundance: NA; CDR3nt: TGTGCCAGCAGTGGAGATAATGAGCAGTTCTTC; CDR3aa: CASSGDNEQFF
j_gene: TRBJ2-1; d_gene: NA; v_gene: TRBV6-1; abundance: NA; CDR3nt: TGTGCCAGCAGACCAGGGGTCAATGAGCAGTTCTTC; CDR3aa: CASRPGVNEQFF
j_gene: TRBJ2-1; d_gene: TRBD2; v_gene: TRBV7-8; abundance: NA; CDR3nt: TGTGCCAGCAGCCCTACCGGACTAGCGGGAGGTTACAATGAGCAGTTCTTC; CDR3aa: CASSPTGLAGGYNEQFF
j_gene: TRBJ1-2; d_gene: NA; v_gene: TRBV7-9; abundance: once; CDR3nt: TGTGCCAGCAGCTCCGGGGATAGGGGCGGAGATGGCTACACCTTC; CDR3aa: CASSSGDRGGDGYTF
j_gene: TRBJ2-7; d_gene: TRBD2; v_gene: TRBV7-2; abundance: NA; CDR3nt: TGTGCCAGCAGCTTAGATTTTAGCGGGTATACCTACGAGCAGTACTTC; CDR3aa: CASSLDFSGYTYEQYF
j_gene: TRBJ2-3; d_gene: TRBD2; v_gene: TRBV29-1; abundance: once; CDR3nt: TGCAGCCTTGGGGTAGCGGGAGATACGCAGTATTTT; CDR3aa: CSLGVAGDTQYF
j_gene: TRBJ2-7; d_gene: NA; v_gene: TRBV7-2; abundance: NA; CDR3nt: TGTGCCAGCAGCCCTTCACGGACAGAGCCCTACGAGCAGTACTTC; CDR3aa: CASSPSRTEPYEQYF
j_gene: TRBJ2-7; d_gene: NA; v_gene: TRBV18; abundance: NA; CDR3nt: TGTGCCAGCTCACCACCGGGCCACTACGAGCAGTACTTC; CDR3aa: CASSPPGHYEQYF
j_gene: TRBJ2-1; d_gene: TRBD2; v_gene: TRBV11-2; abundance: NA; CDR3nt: TGTGCCAGTCCACTAGCGGGAGGGGGAAGGGAGCAGTTCTTC; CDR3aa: CASPLAGGGREQFF
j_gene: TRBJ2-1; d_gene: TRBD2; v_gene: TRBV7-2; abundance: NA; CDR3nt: TGTGCCAGCAGCCGAAGAAGCGGGAGCTCCTACAATGAGCAGTTCTTC; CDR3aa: CASSRRSGSSYNEQFF
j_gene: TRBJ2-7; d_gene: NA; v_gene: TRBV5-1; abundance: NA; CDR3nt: TGCGCCAGCAGCTTGCAACGGGACGGCTCCTACGAGCAGTACTTC; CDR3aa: CASSLQRDGSYEQYF
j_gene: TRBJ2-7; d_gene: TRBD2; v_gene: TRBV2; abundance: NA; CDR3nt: TGTGCCAGCGAAACGACTAGCGGGAGTTACGAGCAGTACTTC; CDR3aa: CASETTSGSYEQYF
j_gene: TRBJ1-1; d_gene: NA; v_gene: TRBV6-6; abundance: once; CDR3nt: TGTGCCAGCAGTTACTCAAGTTTCGCAAGTCCTGAAGCTTTCTTT; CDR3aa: CASSYSSFASPEAFF
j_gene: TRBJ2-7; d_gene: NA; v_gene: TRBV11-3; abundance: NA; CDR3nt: TGTGCCAGCAGCTTAGGGGGGTTTTCCGAGCAGTACTTC; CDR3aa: CASSLGGFSEQYF
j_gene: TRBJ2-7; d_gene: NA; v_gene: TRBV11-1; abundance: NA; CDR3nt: TGTGCCAGCAGCTTTGGCCAAGAGGGCGAGCAGTACTTC; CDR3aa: CASSFGQEGEQYF
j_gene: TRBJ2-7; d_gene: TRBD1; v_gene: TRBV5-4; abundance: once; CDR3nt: TGTGCCAGCAGCTTTGACGGGACAGTATACGAGCAGTACTTC; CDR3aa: CASSFDGTVYEQYF
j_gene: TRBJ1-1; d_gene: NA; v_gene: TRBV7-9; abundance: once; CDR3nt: TGTGCCAGCAGCCCAAACACCTTGACAGGTCCTCCTGAAGCTTTCTTT; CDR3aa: CASSPNTLTGPPEAFF
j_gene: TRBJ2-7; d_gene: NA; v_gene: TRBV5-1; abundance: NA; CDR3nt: TGCGCCAGCAGCTTGACGCGTTCCTACGAGCAGTACTTC; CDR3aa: CASSLTRSYEQYF
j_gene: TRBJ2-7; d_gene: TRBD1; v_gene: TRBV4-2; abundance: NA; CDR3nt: TGTGCCAGCAGCCAAGATCTAGGGACAGGGGTAGGGTACGAGCAGTACTTC; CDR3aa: CASSQDLGTGVGYEQYF
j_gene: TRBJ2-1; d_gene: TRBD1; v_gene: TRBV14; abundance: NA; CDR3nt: TGTGCCAGCAGCCCCCAAGGACAGGGGGCGAAGGATGAGCAGTTCTTC; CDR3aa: CASSPQGQGAKDEQFF
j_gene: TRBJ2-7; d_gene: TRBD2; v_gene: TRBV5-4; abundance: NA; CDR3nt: TGTGCCAGCAGCATGACAATGGGACTAGCACGCTACGAGCAGTACTTC; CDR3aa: CASSMTMGLARYEQYF
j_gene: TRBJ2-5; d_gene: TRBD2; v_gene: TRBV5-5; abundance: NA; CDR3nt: TGTGCCAGCAGCCGATCTAGCGGAGAGATACAAGAGACCCAGTACTTC; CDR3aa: CASSRSSGEIQETQYF
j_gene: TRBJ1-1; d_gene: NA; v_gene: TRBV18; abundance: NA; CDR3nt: TGTGCCAGCTCGGGGGGGACTCCGGGGACTGAAGCTTTCTTT; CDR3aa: CASSGGTPGTEAFF